This TCR beta chain was profiled in a study of shared clonotypes between healthy human individuals. The split of CD4+ cells yielded CD45RA+ naive and CD45RA-negative memory subsets. Regarding this clone: Other DNA sequences within the sample encode an identical CDR3.

Assay used: immunoSEQ multiplex PCR; TCRdb lists only in-frame clones, some missing. The table records approximately 1,500,000 clones, roughly 96% of them present only once. Specimen: naive CD4+ T cells sorted from blood. Subset of the sample: CD45RA+ positively selected. The TCR was taken from a man aged 25-45 years in good health.

The CDR3 coding sequence is TGCGCCAGCAGCCAGTACCGGGACAGCAATCAGCCCCAGCATTTT. Translated, it gives CASSQYRDSNQPQHF. V usage is TRBV4-1 and J usage is TRBJ1-5; TRBD1 might be the D (5 bases). V lost 3 bases to trimming and J lost 1 base, with 10 bases between them. The CDR3 has 15 residues. Germline values: CDR1 MGHRA, CDR2 YSYEKL.